The 10 T cell receptor beta chains below all came from one sample that was sequenced in a study of OX40 agonist ivuxolimab in advanced cancers. Libraries were prepared by immunoSEQ multiplex PCR; TCRdb keeps only in-frame clonotypes and omits some of them. The table includes around 90,000 clones, roughly 90% detected once. Material: CD4+ or CD8+ T cells sorted from blood, obtained in a trial of the OX40 agonist ivuxolimab. The receptors were sampled from an adult with an advanced solid tumor such as melanoma, head and neck, liver or kidney cancer.

The V gene is TRBV7-3, the J gene TRBJ2-3; 7 bases are a match to TRBD1. The V segment lost 6 bases and the J segment 2 bases; nucleotides outside the gene matches: 5. The CDR3 is 14 amino acids. CDR1 is SGHTA, CDR2 FQGTGA, per germline. The CDR3 region has the DNA TGTGCCAGCAGTCCGGGACAGCCCACAGATACGCAGTATTTT. This sequence encodes CASSPGQPTDTQYF.

The chain has TRBV7-9 and TRBJ1-2; unclear D gene. This CDR3 has 11 residues. Trimming left V 4 bases short and J 2 bases short, with 2 bases between. Per the germline V gene, CDR1 is SEHNR and CDR2 is FQNEAQ (reference sequence). CDR3 loop: CASSSNYGYTF. The CDR3 bases are TGTGCCAGCAGCTCCAACTATGGCTACACCTTC.

The chain carries TRBV6-5 and TRBJ1-6; tentative D call: TRBD1 (5 bases). The CDR3 runs to 16 residues. Germline values: CDR1 MNHEY, CDR2 SVGAGI. The V end lost 0 bases, the J end lost 6 bases, and 12 bases lay between the germline ends. DNA of the CDR3: TGTGCCAGCAGTTACTCGGGACGGCTTAGTAATTCACCCCTCCACTTT. This encodes CASSYSGRLSNSPLHF.

The rearrangement uses TRBV25-1 and TRBJ2-3; 8 nucleotides line up with TRBD1. V shed 5 bases, J shed 4 bases, and the junction held 14 bases outside the gene matches. In germline, CDR1 is MGHDK, CDR2 SYGVNS. The CDR3 consists of 17 residues. For the CDR3, the DNA is TGTGCCAGCAGTTACGCCGCCGGGACAGGTTCTGCAGATACGCAGTATTTT. Amino acids: CASSYAAGTGSADTQYF.

V is TRBV4-1 and J is TRBJ2-3; 9 bases agree with TRBD2. Germline V CDR1 and CDR2: MGHRA, YSYEKL. V dropped 2 bases and J dropped 3; count of bases not matched to a gene: 6. This CDR3 is 16 amino acids long. The CDR3 reads CASSQLTSGGTDTQYF. The CDR3 nucleotides are TGCGCCAGCAGCCAATTGACTAGCGGTGGGACAGATACGCAGTATTTT.

The sample holds one count of this clone. The chain carries TRBV5-4 and TRBJ2-7, with TRBD1 matching 10 bases. Germline CDR1 SGHNT, CDR2 YYREEE (reference sequence). CDR3 length: 14 amino acids. The V gene end was trimmed by 3 bases and the J gene end by 5 bases; junction bases not matched to a gene: 5. CDR3 nucleotides: TGTGCCAGCAGCTCCCGACAGGGGGCCCACGAGCAGTACTTC. Its translation is CASSSRQGAHEQYF.

Remarks on this clone: It is unclear where the CDR3 begins or ends on the DNA, so no DNA is shown, and the CDR3 is as TCRdb lists it. The J gene is TRBJ2-7, the V gene TRBV21-1; TRBD1 reflects the table's D call only, with no check against the DNA. TRBV21-1 is given as a pseudogene. The CDR3 extends over 18 residues, inclusive of both ends. CDR3 sequence: CASSTKWGRGAPCYEQYF.

The V gene is TRBV30, the J gene TRBJ1-2, with 7 bases that match TRBD1. The ends lost 7 bases at V and 1 base at J; junction bases unmatched: 6. Germline V gene lookup returns CDR1 GTSNPN and CDR2 SVGIG (reference sequence). This CDR3 contains 13 residues. CDR3 region: CASNRGSNYGYTF. CDR3 nucleotides: TGTGCCTCCAACAGGGGAAGTAACTATGGCTACACCTTC. Filled out from reference TRBV30 and TRBJ1-2, the complete variable domain reads SQTIHQWPATLVQPVGSPLSLECTVEGTSNPNLYWYRQAAGRGLQLLFYSVGIGQISSEVPQNLSASRPQDRQFILSSKKLLLSDSGFYLCASNRGSNYGYTFGSGTRLTVV.

This chain joins TRBV5-6 and TRBJ2-7; D is undetermined. Germline V lookup: CDR1 SGHDT, CDR2 YYEEEE. The V end was cut by 5 bases, the J end by 6 bases, with 9 bases between. The CDR3 loop spans 11 amino acids. The CDR3 region has the DNA TGTGCCAGCAGATTACAAGGCGAGCAGTACTTC. This codes for CASRLQGEQYF.

The V gene is TRBV7-2, the J gene TRBJ2-1; no clear D. V lost 6 bases and J lost 9, with 12 bases in between. Germline values: CDR1 SGHTA, CDR2 FQGNSA. The CDR3 loop spans 12 amino acids. The CDR3 region is CASSHPGSEQFF. The DNA for the CDR3 is TGTGCCAGCAGTCACCCGGGTAGTGAGCAGTTCTTC. Full variable domain (outside the CDR3, taken from reference TRBV7-2 and TRBJ2-1): GAGVSQSPSNKVTEKGKDVELRCDPISGHTALYWYRQSLGQGLEFLIYFQGNSAPDKSGLPSDRFSAERTGGSVSTLTIQRTQQEDSAVYLCASSHPGSEQFFGPGTRLTVL.